The 13 T cell receptor beta chains listed next were all sequenced from one sample in a study of blood T cell repertoires in COVID-19. Generated by immunoSEQ multiplex PCR, the TCRdb table keeps only in-frame clones and is missing some. The sample yields about 300,000 clones, roughly 85% seen once. The sequenced sample was PBMCs or T cells enriched from blood (not recorded which). These receptors all come from a woman in her twenties or thirties who had been exposed to COVID-19.

The V gene is TRBV14, the J gene TRBJ2-3; D remains unclear. CDR1 and CDR2 (germline): SGHDN, FVKESK. The CDR3 length is 16 residues. Trimming took off 4 bases at V and 1 base at J, with 15 bases between the two ends. The CDR3 sequence: CASSPARSRGTDTQYF. The CDR3 bases are TGTGCCAGCAGCCCAGCACGATCCCGGGGCACAGATACGCAGTATTTT.

The rearrangement uses TRBV11-3 and TRBJ2-5, with a possible D match to TRBD1 (6 bases). The CDR3 totals 15 residues. V lost 6 bases and J 5 bases, leaving 19 bases between the germline ends. Germline V gene sequence: CDR1 SGHNT, CDR2 YENEEA. This CDR3 reads CASSPTGQGSETQYF. The DNA for the CDR3 is TGTGCCAGCAGTCCGACAGGCCAGGGGTCGGAGACCCAGTACTTC.

The chain is built from TRBV28 and TRBJ1-1; TRBD1 is a possible D gene (5 bases). Germline assignment: CDR1 MDHEN and CDR2 SYDVKM. The V end lost 2 bases, the J end lost 1 base, and 8 bases lay between the germline ends. This CDR3 contains 14 residues. Here the CDR3 reads CASSLPGQNTEAFF. In DNA form, the CDR3 reads TGTGCCAGCAGTTTACCCGGACAGAACACTGAAGCTTTCTTT.

The DNA for the CDR3 is TGTGCCAGCAGCCAAGATTTGCGGGGGTTGTCCAATGAGCAGTTCTTC. Translating gives CASSQDLRGLSNEQFF. The rearrangement joins TRBV3-1 (or the pseudogene TRBV3-2) to TRBJ2-1, with 7 bases aligning to TRBD2. The V gene end was trimmed by 0 bases and the J gene end by 6 bases; junction bases not matched to a gene: 8. There are 16 residues in the CDR3. Per the germline V gene, CDR1 is LGHDT and CDR2 is YNNKEL (reference sequence).

The chain is built from TRBV2 and TRBJ1-1; 8 positions match TRBD1. Germline V CDR1 and CDR2: SNHLY, FYNNEI. The junction had 13 bases not matched to a gene; V was cut back by 6 bases and J by 1 base. The CDR3 runs to 17 residues. The CDR3 DNA reads TGTGCCAGCAGCAAGGACAGGGCGAGTGGGAAGAACACTGAAGCTTTCTTT. Its protein is CASSKDRASGKNTEAFF.

The CDR3 coding sequence is TGTGCCAGCAGGGGGGGGCCGGGCCGGCATGAAGCTTTCTTT. Amino acids: CASRGGPGRHEAFF. The chain couples TRBV11-2 to TRBJ1-1; maybe TRBD1 (6 bases). The ends were cut back, 6 bases at V and 7 bases at J, with 18 bases in the middle. The CDR3 covers 14 residues. Germline CDR1 SGHAT, CDR2 FQNNGV. The full variable domain, with the rest looked up from reference TRBV11-2 and TRBJ1-1, is EAGVAQSPRYKIIEKRQSVAFWCNPISGHATLYWYQQILGQGPKLLIQFQNNGVVDDSQLPKDRFSAERLKGVDSTLKIQPAKLEDSAVYLCASRGGPGRHEAFFGQGTRLTVV.

The chain joins TRBV6-1 to TRBJ2-1; TRBD2 aligns across 8 bases. The V gene end was trimmed by 4 bases and the J gene end by 0 bases; junction bases not matched to a gene: 11. Germline CDR1 reads MNHNS; CDR2 reads SASEGT. CDR3 length equals 18 residues. As DNA, the CDR3 is TGTGCCAGCAGTGCTCTCAGCGGGGGCCCTAGCTCCTACAATGAGCAGTTCTTC. This codes for CASSALSGGPSSYNEQFF.

This clone has ten or more counts. V gene TRBV7-9 combines with J gene TRBJ2-7; 7 bases line up with TRBD2. J was trimmed by 4 bases and V by 2 bases; bases with no gene match: 5. There are 14 residues in the CDR3. The V gene's germline CDR1 is SEHNR and CDR2 FQNEAQ (reference sequence). In nucleotides, the CDR3 is TGTGCCAGCAGCTTAAGCGGGAAGAGGTACGAGCAGTACTTC. This sequence encodes CASSLSGKRYEQYF.

The genes are TRBV18 and TRBJ1-2; 8 nucleotides match TRBD1. Germline V gene sequence: CDR1 KGHSH, CDR2 LQKENI. V shed 5 bases, J shed 3 bases, and the junction held 11 bases outside the gene matches. This CDR3 has 16 amino acids. The CDR3: CASSGANRDRHYGYTF. The CDR3 nucleotides read TGTGCCAGCTCAGGGGCGAACCGGGACAGGCACTATGGCTACACCTTC.

This clone was seen a few times. The chain is built from TRBV4-1 and TRBJ2-7; the D gene is possibly TRBD1 (6 bases). V was cut by 4 bases and J by 0 bases, with 10 bases left in between. The germline V gene has CDR1 MGHRA and CDR2 YSYEKL. This CDR3 comprises 14 residues. CDR3: CASSPQGYSYEQYF. The CDR3 DNA is TGCGCCAGCAGCCCGCAGGGGTACTCCTACGAGCAGTACTTC.

The chain employs TRBV11-1 and TRBJ2-5; 16 bases fit TRBD2. The germline CDR1 and CDR2 sequences are SGHAT and FQDESV (reference sequence). With 4 bases clipped from V and 9 bases from J, the junction kept 5 bases outside the gene matches. The CDR3 loop spans 15 amino acids. The CDR3 is CASSYPGLAGGSQYF. In DNA, the CDR3 is TGTGCCAGCAGCTACCCGGGACTAGCGGGGGGGTCCCAGTACTTC.

The chain couples TRBV11-2 to TRBJ2-5; 8 bases agree with TRBD1. Losses at the gene ends were 3 bases for V and 7 bases for J; bases not matched to a gene: 7. The V gene's germline CDR1 is SGHAT and CDR2 FQNNGV. The CDR3 has 14 residues. Written as DNA, the CDR3 is TGTGCCAGCAGCTTGGACAGGGTCGACGGGACCCAGTACTTC. It yields the protein CASSLDRVDGTQYF. Using reference TRBV11-2 and TRBJ2-5 for the parts outside the CDR3, the full variable domain is EAGVAQSPRYKIIEKRQSVAFWCNPISGHATLYWYQQILGQGPKLLIQFQNNGVVDDSQLPKDRFSAERLKGVDSTLKIQPAKLEDSAVYLCASSLDRVDGTQYFGPGTRLLVL.

V usage is TRBV2 and J usage is TRBJ1-2, with D perhaps TRBD1 (6 bases). The CDR3 is 11 residues long. V was pared by 7 bases and J by 5 bases, with 8 bases between. Germline V CDR1 and CDR2: SNHLY, FYNNEI. The CDR3 here is CASTQGYGYTF. CDR3 bases: TGTGCCAGCACCCAGGGGTATGGCTACACCTTC.